This T cell receptor (beta chain) came from a study of blood T cell repertoires in COVID-19. Study details: The analysed material was cDNA or gDNA that came from T cells, B-cell-depleted T cells, or PBMCs.

Per the authors' pipeline: Estimates of nucleated cell counts were drawn from the amplification of reference gene primers. The data were produced by immunoSEQ multiplex PCR, yet TCRdb's version contains in-frame clones alone and is incomplete. The DNA gave D and trimming, while V, J and clone size come from that table. The sample lists 150,000 to 180,000 clones, about 85% occurring once. After removal of 3 bases from V and 4 bases from J, the junction contained 5 bases not matched to a gene. CDR1 is SGHRS and CDR2 is YFSETQ in the germline V gene. CDR3 size: 15 residues. The material sequenced was peripheral blood. V and J are TRBV5-1 and TRBJ1-5; 9 nucleotides line up with TRBD1. The TCR originated in a woman aged 55-70 years with COVID-19, enrolled during active disease. CDR3 region: CASSSGQGGNQPQHF. CDR3 bases: TGCGCCAGCAGCTCGGGACAGGGCGGGAATCAGCCCCAGCATTTT.